The present TCR beta chain was sequenced within a study of blood T cell repertoires in COVID-19. Study context: Specimens from acute and convalescent COVID-19 originated in the United States, Italy and Spain.

In the study's own analysis: By means of reference gene primer amplification, nucleated cell counts were estimated. TCRdb's copy holds only in-frame clones and misses some; the assay was immunoSEQ multiplex PCR. The V and J calls and clone size were taken over from that table, and D and trimming were inferred from the DNA. Among 60,000 to 95,000 clones listed, 90% were seen once. This CDR3 is built from 13 residues. Trimming left V 0 bases short and J 5 bases short, with 7 bases between. In germline, CDR1 is SGHDN, CDR2 FVKESK. Specimen: peripheral blood. The chain employs TRBV14 and TRBJ1-2; D is unresolved. The TCR sequence derives from a woman of 80 years or more with active or convalescent COVID-19. CDR3 residues: CASSQDRRYGYTF. In DNA form, the CDR3 reads TGTGCCAGCAGCCAAGACAGGAGGTATGGCTACACCTTC.